This T cell receptor (beta chain) was sequenced during a study of blood T cell repertoires in COVID-19. Study overall: Samples of COVID-19 (acute and convalescent) were obtained from the United States, Italy and Spain. T cells, B-cell-depleted T cells, or PBMCs provided the cDNA or gDNA that served as material.

This CDR3 spans 12 amino acids. Deletions cut 6 bases from V and 7 bases from J, with 12 bases between. Source study methods: Reference gene primer amplification gave estimated nucleated cell counts. Clones were sequenced by immunoSEQ multiplex PCR, and TCRdb holds only the in-frame ones, with some missing. The DNA was the basis for D and trimming; V, J and clone size are from that table. The data contain more than 65,000 clones, roughly 89% of them singletons. The chain combines TRBV12-3 or TRBV12-4 with TRBJ1-1, with D unresolved. This receptor was identified in a man in his sixties with acute or convalescent COVID-19. Sequenced material: peripheral blood. This CDR3 is CASSLDSLEAFF. The CDR3 DNA reads TGTGCCAGCAGCCTAGATAGTCTTGAAGCTTTCTTT.